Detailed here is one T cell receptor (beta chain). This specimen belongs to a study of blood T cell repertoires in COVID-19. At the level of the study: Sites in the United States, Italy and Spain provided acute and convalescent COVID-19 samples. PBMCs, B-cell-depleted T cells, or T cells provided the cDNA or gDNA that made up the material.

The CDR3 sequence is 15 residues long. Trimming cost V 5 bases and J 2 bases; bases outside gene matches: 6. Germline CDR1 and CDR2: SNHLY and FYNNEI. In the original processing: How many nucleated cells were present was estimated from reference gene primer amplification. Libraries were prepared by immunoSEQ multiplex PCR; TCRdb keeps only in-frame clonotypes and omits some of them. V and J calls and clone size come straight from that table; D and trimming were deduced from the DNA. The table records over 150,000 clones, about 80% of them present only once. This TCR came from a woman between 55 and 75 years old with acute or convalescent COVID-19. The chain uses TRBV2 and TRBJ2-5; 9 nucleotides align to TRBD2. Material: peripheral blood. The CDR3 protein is CASSSLAGPQETQYF. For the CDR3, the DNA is TGTGCCAGCAGTTCACTAGCGGGCCCTCAAGAGACCCAGTACTTC.